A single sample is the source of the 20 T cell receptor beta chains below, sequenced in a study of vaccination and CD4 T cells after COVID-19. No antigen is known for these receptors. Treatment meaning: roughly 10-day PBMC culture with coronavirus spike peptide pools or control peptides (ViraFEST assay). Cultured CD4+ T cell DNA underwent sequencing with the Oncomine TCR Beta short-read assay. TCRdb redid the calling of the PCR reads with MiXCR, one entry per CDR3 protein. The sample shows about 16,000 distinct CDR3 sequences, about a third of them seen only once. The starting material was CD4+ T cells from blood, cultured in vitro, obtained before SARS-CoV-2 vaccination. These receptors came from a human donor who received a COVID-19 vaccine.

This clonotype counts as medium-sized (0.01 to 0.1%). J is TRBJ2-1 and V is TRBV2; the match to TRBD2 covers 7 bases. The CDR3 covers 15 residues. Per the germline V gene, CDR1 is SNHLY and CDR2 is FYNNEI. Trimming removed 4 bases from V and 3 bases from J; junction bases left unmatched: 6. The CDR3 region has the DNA TGTGCCAGCAGTGTGCGGGGGAGTTTCTACAATGAGCAGTTCTTC. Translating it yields CASSVRGSFYNEQFF.

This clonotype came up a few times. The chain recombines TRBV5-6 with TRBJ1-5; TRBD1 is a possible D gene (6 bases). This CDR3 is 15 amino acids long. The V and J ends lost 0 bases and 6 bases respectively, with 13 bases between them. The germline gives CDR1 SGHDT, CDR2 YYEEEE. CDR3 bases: TGTGCCAGCAGCTTGGGACGGGCAGGGGTTCAGCCCCAGCATTTT. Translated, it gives CASSLGRAGVQPQHF. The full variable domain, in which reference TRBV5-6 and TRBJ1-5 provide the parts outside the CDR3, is DAGVTQSPTHLIKTRGQQVTLRCSPKSGHDTVSWYQQALGQGPQFIFQYYEEEERQRGNFPDRFSGHQFPNYSSELNVNALLLGDSALYLCASSLGRAGVQPQHFGDGTRLSIL.

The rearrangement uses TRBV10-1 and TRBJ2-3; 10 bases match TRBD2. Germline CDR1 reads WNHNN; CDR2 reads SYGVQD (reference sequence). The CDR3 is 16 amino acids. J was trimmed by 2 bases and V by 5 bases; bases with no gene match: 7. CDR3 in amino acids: CASSNPLAGATDTQYF. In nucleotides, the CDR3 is TGCGCCAGCAGTAACCCCCTAGCGGGGGCCACAGATACGCAGTATTTT.

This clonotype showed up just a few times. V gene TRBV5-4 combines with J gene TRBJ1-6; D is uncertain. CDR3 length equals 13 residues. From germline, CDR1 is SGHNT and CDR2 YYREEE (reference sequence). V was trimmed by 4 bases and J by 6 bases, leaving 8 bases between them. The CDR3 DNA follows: TGTGCCAGCAGCCCCAGTCGTAATTCACCCCTCCACTTT. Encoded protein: CASSPSRNSPLHF.

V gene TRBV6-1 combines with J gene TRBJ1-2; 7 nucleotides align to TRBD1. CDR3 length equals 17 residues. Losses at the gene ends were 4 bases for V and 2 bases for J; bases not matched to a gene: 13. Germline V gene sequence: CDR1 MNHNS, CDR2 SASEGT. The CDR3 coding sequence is TGTGCCAGCAGTGTCGATTTGGGAGCAGGGGGGAACTATGGCTACACCTTC. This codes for CASSVDLGAGGNYGYTF.

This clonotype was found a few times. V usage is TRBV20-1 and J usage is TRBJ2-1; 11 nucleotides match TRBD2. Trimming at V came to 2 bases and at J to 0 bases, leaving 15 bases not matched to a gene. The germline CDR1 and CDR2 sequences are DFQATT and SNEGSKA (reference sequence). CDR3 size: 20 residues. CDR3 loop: CSARPRLAGGSAPSYNEQFF. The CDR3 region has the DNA TGCAGTGCTAGACCACGGCTAGCGGGGGGCTCCGCCCCCTCCTACAATGAGCAGTTCTTC.

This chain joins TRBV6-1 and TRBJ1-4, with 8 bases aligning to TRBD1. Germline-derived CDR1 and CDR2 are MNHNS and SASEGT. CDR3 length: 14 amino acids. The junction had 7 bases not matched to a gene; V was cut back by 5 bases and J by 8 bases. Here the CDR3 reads CASSILDREEKLFF. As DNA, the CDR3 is TGTGCCAGCAGTATCCTGGACAGGGAAGAAAAACTGTTTTTT.

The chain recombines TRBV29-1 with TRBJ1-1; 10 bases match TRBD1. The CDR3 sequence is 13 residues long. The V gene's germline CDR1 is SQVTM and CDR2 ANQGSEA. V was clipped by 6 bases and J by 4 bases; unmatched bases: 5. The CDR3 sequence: CSVTTGGGTEAFF. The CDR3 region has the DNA TGCAGCGTAACGACAGGGGGCGGCACTGAAGCTTTCTTT.

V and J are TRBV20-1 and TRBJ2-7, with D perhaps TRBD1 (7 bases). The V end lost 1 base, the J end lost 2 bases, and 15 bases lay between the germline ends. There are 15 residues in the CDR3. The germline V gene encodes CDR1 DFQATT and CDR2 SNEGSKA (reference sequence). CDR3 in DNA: TGCAGTGCTAGAGGCCGGGGGCAGGGGGCCTACGAGCAGTACTTC. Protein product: CSARGRGQGAYEQYF.

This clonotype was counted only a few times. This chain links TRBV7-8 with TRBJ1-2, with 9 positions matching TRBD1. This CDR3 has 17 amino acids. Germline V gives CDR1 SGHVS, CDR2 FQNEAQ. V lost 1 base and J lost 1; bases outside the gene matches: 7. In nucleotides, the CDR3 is TGTGCCAGCAGCTTAGGTCCTATGGGACAGGGTAACTATGGCTACACCTTC. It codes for CASSLGPMGQGNYGYTF. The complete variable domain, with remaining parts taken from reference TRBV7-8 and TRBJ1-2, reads GAGVSQSPRYKVAKRGQDVALRCDPISGHVSLFWYQQALGQGPEFLTYFQNEAQLDKSGLPSDRFFAERPEGSVSTLKIQRTQQEDSAVYLCASSLGPMGQGNYGYTFGSGTRLTVV.

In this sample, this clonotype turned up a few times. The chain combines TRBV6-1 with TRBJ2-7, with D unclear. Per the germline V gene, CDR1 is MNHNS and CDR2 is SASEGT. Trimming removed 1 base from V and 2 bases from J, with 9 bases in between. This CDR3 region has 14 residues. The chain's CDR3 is CASSEEGPTYEQYF. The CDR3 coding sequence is TGTGCCAGCAGTGAAGAGGGCCCCACCTACGAGCAGTACTTC.

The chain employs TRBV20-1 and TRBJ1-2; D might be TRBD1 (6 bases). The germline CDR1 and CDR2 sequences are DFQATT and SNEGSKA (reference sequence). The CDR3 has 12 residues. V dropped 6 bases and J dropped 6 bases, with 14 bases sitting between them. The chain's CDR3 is CSAAGGGNGYTF. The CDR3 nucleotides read TGCAGTGCAGCGGGGGGCGGCAATGGCTACACCTTC.

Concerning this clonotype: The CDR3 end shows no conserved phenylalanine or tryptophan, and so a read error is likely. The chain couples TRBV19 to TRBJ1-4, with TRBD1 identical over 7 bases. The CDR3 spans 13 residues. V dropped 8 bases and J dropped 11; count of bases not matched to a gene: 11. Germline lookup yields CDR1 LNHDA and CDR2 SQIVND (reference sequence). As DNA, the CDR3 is TGTGCCAGTGTAACCGGGACAGCGGGGAAACTGTTTTTG. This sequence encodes CASVTGTAGKLFL.

CDR3 loop: CATRRTDTQYF. The CDR3 DNA reads TGCGCGACTAGAAGGACAGATACGCAGTATTTT. The chain couples TRBV20-1 to TRBJ2-3, with D possibly matching TRBD2 (6 bases). The CDR3 runs to 11 residues. Germline assignment: CDR1 DFQATT and CDR2 SNEGSKA (reference sequence).

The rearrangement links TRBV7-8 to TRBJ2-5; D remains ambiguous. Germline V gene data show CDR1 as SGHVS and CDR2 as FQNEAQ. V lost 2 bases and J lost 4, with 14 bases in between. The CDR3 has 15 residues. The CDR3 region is CASSLRGRPIETQYF. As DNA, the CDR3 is TGTGCCAGCAGCTTACGAGGAAGACCGATAGAGACCCAGTACTTC.

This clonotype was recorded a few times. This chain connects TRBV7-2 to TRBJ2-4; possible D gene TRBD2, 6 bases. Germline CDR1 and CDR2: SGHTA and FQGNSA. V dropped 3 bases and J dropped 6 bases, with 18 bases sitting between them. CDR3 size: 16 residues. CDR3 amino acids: CASSFVSSGSRNIQYF. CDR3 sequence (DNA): TGTGCCAGCAGCTTCGTCAGTAGCGGTTCCAGAAACATTCAGTACTTC.

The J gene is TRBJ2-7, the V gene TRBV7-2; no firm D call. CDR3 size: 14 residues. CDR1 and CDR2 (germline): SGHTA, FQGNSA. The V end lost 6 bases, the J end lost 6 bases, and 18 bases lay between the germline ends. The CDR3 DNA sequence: TGTGCCAGCAGGAACTTCGCTGCGGTGGGCGAGCAGTACTTC. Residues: CASRNFAAVGEQYF. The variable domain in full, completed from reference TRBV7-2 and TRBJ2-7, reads GAGVSQSPSNKVTEKGKDVELRCDPISGHTALYWYRQSLGQGLEFLIYFQGNSAPDKSGLPSDRFSAERTGGSVSTLTIQRTQQEDSAVYLCASRNFAAVGEQYFGPGTRLTVT.

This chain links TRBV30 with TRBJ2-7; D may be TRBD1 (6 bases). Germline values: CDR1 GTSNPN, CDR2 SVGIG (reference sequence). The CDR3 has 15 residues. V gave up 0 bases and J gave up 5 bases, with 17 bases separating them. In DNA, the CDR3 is TGTGCCTGGAGTGTGAGGTGGTCAGGGGTCCACGAGCAGTACTTC. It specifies CAWSVRWSGVHEQYF.

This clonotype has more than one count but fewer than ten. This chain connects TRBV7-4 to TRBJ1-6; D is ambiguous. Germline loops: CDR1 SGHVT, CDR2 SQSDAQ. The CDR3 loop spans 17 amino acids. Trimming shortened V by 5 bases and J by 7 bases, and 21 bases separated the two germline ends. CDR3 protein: CASSATSVPGENSPLHF. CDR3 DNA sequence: TGTGCCAGCAGCGCGACCTCCGTACCGGGAGAAAATTCACCCCTCCACTTT.

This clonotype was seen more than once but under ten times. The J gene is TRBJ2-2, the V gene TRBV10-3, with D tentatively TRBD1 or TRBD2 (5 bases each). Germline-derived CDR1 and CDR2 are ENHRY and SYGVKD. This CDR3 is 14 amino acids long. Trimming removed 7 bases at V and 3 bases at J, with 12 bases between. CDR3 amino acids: CAINRGADTGELFF. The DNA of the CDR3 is TGTGCCATCAACAGAGGGGCCGACACCGGGGAGCTGTTTTTT.